This T cell receptor beta chain emerged from a study of shared clonotypes between healthy human individuals (dated by TCRdb to the early 2020s). For the study in its entirety: Three men and a couple of women, aged 18 to 49 years, made up the cohort. For each donor, CD4 naive and CD4 memory were each run on three plates, CD8 naive on two plates, and CD8 memory on one plate. Blood TCR repertoires of about five healthy adults were deeply sequenced to estimate repertoire size and the extent of clonotype sharing between individuals. Different laboratories and diverse techniques were used to prepare libraries and sequence TCR repertoires, to increase sequencing depth and limit assay-specific biases. Each donor's leukapheresis produced roughly between about 0.9 and 9.5 billion PBMCs.

TCR CDR3 regions were amplified from genomic DNA by multiplex PCR using the deep immunoSEQ assay. Extracted genomic DNA from each cell subset was distributed evenly across all wells of several immunoSEQ 96-well plates, and each plate was treated as a replicate. For sorted subsets, each replicate PCR was loaded with 200 ng genomic DNA, equivalent to roughly 30,000 T cell genomes. The purified libraries were quantified using a Qubit 3.0 fluorometer, sized with a Bioanalyzer 2100, and then quantified again using the KAPA Library Quantification kit. Every immunoSEQ 96-well plate was sequenced on a separate single-read 150-cycle Illumina NextSeq 550 flow cell. The study's own analysis went as follows. Because the immunoSEQ output included only junctional sequences and no quality scores, the filtering could not be the same as the filtering used for full-length reads. Sequences were annotated with PyIR, a Python wrapper for IgBLAST v1.9, using IMGT germline references to assign V/J genes and CDR3. Reads were filtered out if the reads had weak V/J assignments (E-value above 1e-6), no CDR3, stop codons, out-of-frame junctions, or ambiguous translated residues. A V3J clonotype was defined by an identical inferred V gene, J gene, and CDR3 amino acid sequence. To compute the percentage overlap between repertoires, the number of shared unique clonotypes was divided by the size of the smaller repertoire. Repertoire richness was assessed with RTK rarefaction, the Chao1 estimator, and Recon v2.1 estimates of unobserved clonotypes. Generation probabilities were computed with OLGA for all TCRbeta clonotypes obtained by the gDNA method from four donors. TCRdb re-hosts the immuneACCESS table, in-frame sequences only. Its copies lack some clones; in the studies checked, an unresolved V gene accounts for under half of them, and the cause for the rest is not known. That table furnishes V, J and clone size, whereas the DNA furnished D and trimming. The sample yields around 600,000 clones; approximately 96% were counted once. The ten largest clones represent over 0.095% of the sample.

CD8 naive samples consisted of CD45RO-negative cells that were positively selected for CCR7, yielding a CD45RA+CCR7+ population without TemRA cells. The donors were healthy, HIV-negative adults with no recently reported acute infections or vaccinations. All donors were Caucasian adults living in Nashville, Tennessee, USA. Blood was obtained by leukapheresis, after which PBMCs were separated by Ficoll-Histopaque density gradient centrifugation and cryopreserved in liquid nitrogen vapor phase. Analytical flow cytometry was used to check the purity and quantity of each magnetically sorted T cell population. Genomic DNA was isolated from every sorted fraction and measured by UV absorbance on a Nanodrop 2000c. On the study overall, not on this receptor specifically: Pairwise subsampling indicated that sequencing depth was expected to affect the degree of clonotype sharing among donors. Only blood was sampled, and tissue TCR repertoires likely differ from those in blood. Rarefaction of sorted-subset datasets indicated incomplete sequencing despite the large sequencing depth. Naive subsets generally had larger estimated clonotype richness than memory subsets. Because the study included only a small number of donors, the genetic and exposure-history diversity represented was limited. Compared with non-shared clonotypes, clonotypes shared by all four sorted-subset donors had higher generation probabilities. Approximately 5% of naive CD4, around 3.6% of naive CD8, 2.3% of memory CD4, and 0.35% to 0.5% of memory CD8 clonotypes were shared across several donors.

This clone has just a few counts. What this receptor recognizes is not known. Base quality data are lacking; no much larger clone is found one base away. Other DNA sequences of this sample code for an identical CDR3. The CDR3 starts with the cysteine, ends with the phenylalanine, and has 11 residues. Only CDR3 DNA is held: 33 bases, read in frame from base 1. CDR1 SGHNT and CDR2 YYREEE were looked up in the germline V gene (reference sequence). V loses 3 bases of germline sequence and J loses 3 bases, and the interval between the two ends is 4 bases. This receptor was taken from a woman aged 30 to 39 in good health. The sequenced sample was naive CD8+ T cells sorted from blood. The cell subset or site label on this specimen signifies: CD45RA+CCR7+. The chain joins TRBV5-4 to TRBJ2-7, with the D gene uncertain. The DNA reads as follows: TGTGCCAGCAGCTCGGACTACGAGCAGTACTTC. Its translation is CASSSDYEQYF. The reference TRBV5-4 and TRBJ2-7 proteins fill in what lies around the CDR3, so the full variable domain reads ETGVTQSPTHLIKTRGQQVTLRCSSQSGHNTVSWYQQALGQGPQFIFQYYREEENGRGNFPPRFSGLQFPNYSSELNVNALELDDSALYLCASSSDYEQYFGPGTRLTVT.